The subject of this entry is one T cell receptor (beta chain). The data originate from a study of blood T cells in healthy people across ages. Germline CDR1 reads SGHRS; CDR2 reads YFSETQ. This CDR3 is built from 18 residues. PCR was performed a second time for about 6 to 11 cycles using a sample-barcoded 5' primer and a J-beta primer mix. TCRdb re-analysed the 5' RACE reads in MiXCR, keeping a single row per CDR3 protein. Here the sample spans some 940,000 distinct CDR3 sequences, 25% to 30% being singletons. The sample also formed part of further work on T cells of mothers and their children. That publication notes: Each child contributed roughly 3.2 million TCR beta CDR3 reads, while each mother contributed over 8 million. Related mother-child pairs showed slightly higher but non-significant overlap than unrelated pairs.

The receptor was isolated from a woman aged 40 to 50 in good health. The chain couples TRBV5-1 to TRBJ2-5, with D possibly being TRBD2 (6 bases). The DNA end favors TRBJ2-7, so the J call may be wrong. The sequencing sample was made of blood. DNA for the CDR3: TGCGCCAGCAGCTCCTTCGGGGGTCGGGAGCCCCCTCCTTACGAGCAGTACTTC. Its protein is CASSSFGGREPPPYEQYF.